This TCR beta chain was sequenced in a study of T-cell memory formation after mild COVID-19. V dropped 0 bases and J dropped 5 bases, with 13 bases sitting between them. Germline CDR1 reads DFQATT; CDR2 reads SNEGSKA (reference sequence). The CDR3 runs 14 residues. The 5'RACE method, run with constant-segment primers, produced TCR alpha and TCR beta cDNA libraries (carrying sample barcodes and UMIs). TCRdb re-derived calls from the 5' RACE reads in MiXCR, one entry per CDR3 protein. The sample has around 180,000 distinct CDR3 sequences; approximately 17% are singletons. Sequencing used PBMCs or a T cell subset sorted from them (not recorded which). V usage is TRBV20-1 and J usage is TRBJ2-5; D could derive from TRBD1 or TRBD2 (6 bases each). The source is a man aged 18 to 29 who had mild COVID-19 (a few samples of this study predate the infection). Cell type and time point are not known. CDR3 DNA sequence: TGCAGTGCTAGAGATCCGGGGGCCTCGGAGACCCAGTACTTC. Translation: CSARDPGASETQYF.